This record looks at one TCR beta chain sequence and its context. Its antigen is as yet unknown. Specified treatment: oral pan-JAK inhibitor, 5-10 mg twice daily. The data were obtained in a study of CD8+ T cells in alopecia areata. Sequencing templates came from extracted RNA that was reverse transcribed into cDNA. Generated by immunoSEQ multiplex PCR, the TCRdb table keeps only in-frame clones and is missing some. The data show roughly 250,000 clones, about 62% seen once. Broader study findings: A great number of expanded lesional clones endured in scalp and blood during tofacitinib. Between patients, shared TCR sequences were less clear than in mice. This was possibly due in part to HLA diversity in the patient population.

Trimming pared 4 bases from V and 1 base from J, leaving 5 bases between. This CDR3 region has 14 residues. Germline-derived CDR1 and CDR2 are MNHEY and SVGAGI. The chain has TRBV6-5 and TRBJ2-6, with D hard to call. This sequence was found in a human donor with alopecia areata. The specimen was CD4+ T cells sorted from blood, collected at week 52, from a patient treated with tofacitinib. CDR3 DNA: TGTGCCAGCAGTTTGAGTTCTGGGGCCAACGTCCTGACTTTC. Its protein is CASSLSSGANVLTF.